The 4 T cell receptor beta chains given below trace back to one sample, sequenced in a study of Tregs in tolerant kidney transplant recipients. Sequencing was performed with immunoSEQ multiplex PCR; in TCRdb, only in-frame clones are kept and a portion is missing. The data hold about 64,000 clones, with around 87% observed a single time. Mixed chimerism was transient after nonmyeloablative marrow transplants from related graft donors. Sequenced here: CD4+ T cells from blood (PBMCs), sampled 6 months after the transplant. The receptors stem from a human patient who received a combined kidney and bone marrow transplant. A subset of T cells may come from the graft donor.

CDR3 bases: TGCGCCAGCAGTGCACAGGGCGGGACTGAAGCTTTCTTT. Protein sequence: CASSAQGGTEAFF. The V gene is TRBV5-1, the J gene TRBJ1-1; tentative D call: TRBD1 (6 bases). CDR1 and CDR2 from the germline V gene are SGHRS and YFSETQ. Deletions cut 5 bases from V and 5 bases from J, with 13 bases between. This CDR3 spans 13 amino acids. Variable domain in full (rest from reference TRBV5-1 and TRBJ1-1): KAGVTQTPRYLIKTRGQQVTLSCSPISGHRSVSWYQQTPGQGLQFLFEYFSETQRNKGNFPGRFSGRQFSNSRSEMNVSTLELGDSALYLCASSAQGGTEAFFGQGTRLTVV.

The V call is TRBV2, the J call TRBJ2-5, with D perhaps matching TRBD1 (5 bases). CDR1 SNHLY and CDR2 FYNNEI come from the germline V gene. The CDR3 consists of 15 residues. The ends were cut back, 4 bases at V and 2 bases at J, with 14 bases in the middle. The CDR3 region is CASSGTATEQETQYF. The CDR3 region has the DNA TGTGCCAGCAGTGGCACCGCGACAGAGCAAGAGACCCAGTACTTC.

The chain has TRBV7-2 and TRBJ2-1, with 10 bases identical to TRBD2. This CDR3 spans 15 amino acids. Germline values: CDR1 SGHTA, CDR2 FQGNSA. V gave up 5 bases and J gave up 3 bases; unmatched junction bases: 4. CDR3 loop: CASSILAGIYNEQFF. DNA of the CDR3: TGTGCCAGCAGCATACTAGCGGGGATCTACAATGAGCAGTTCTTC.

This chain joins TRBV2 and TRBJ2-5; 9 bases are shared with TRBD2. The CDR3 totals 13 residues. The germline gives CDR1 SNHLY, CDR2 FYNNEI. V dropped 6 bases and J dropped 5; count of bases not matched to a gene: 4. The CDR3: CASSGTSFETQYF. The CDR3 DNA follows: TGTGCCAGCAGCGGGACTAGCTTTGAGACCCAGTACTTC.